These 22 T cell receptor beta chains share one sample of origin, sequenced in a study of T cell changes during pregnancy in multiple sclerosis. Here immunoSEQ multiplex PCR was the method, and the copy in TCRdb shows in-frame clones only, minus some. The repertoire has around 30,000 clones, approximately 89% of them found once; the top ten carry approximately 5%. The sample in question was CD8+ T cells from peripheral blood mononuclear cells, obtained in the first trimester of pregnancy. The source of these receptors is a female donor with multiple sclerosis, enrolled in a pregnancy study.

The rearrangement joins TRBV4-1 to TRBJ1-3; 7 positions agree with TRBD1. Germline lookup yields CDR1 MGHRA and CDR2 YSYEKL. The CDR3 runs to 17 residues. With 3 bases clipped from V and 3 bases from J, the junction kept 11 bases outside the gene matches. The CDR3 here is CASSHSPTGAVGNTIYF. In nucleotides, the CDR3 is TGCGCCAGCAGCCACTCCCCCACAGGGGCCGTTGGAAACACCATATATTTT.

V and J are TRBV25-1 and TRBJ1-5; D is perhaps TRBD1 (5 bases). Trimming took off 11 bases at V and 5 bases at J, with 16 bases between the two ends. CDR1 and CDR2 from the germline V gene are MGHDK and SYGVNS. CDR3 length equals 13 residues. CDR3 region: CAPWGEGHQPQHF. CDR3 nucleotide sequence: TGTGCCCCCTGGGGGGAGGGGCATCAGCCCCAGCATTTT.

The V gene is TRBV6-4, the J gene TRBJ2-1; TRBD2 is a possible D gene (6 bases). This CDR3 has 15 amino acids. Trimming pared 0 bases from V and 3 bases from J, leaving 9 bases between. The germline CDR1 and CDR2 sequences are MRHNA and SNTAGT. Here the CDR3 reads CASSDSSGDYNEQFF. CDR3 DNA sequence: TGTGCCAGCAGTGACTCTAGCGGAGACTACAATGAGCAGTTCTTC.

The V and J genes are TRBV4-1 and TRBJ2-7, with D tentatively TRBD2 (6 bases). This CDR3 has 18 amino acids. Germline V lookup: CDR1 MGHRA, CDR2 YSYEKL. V was pared by 3 bases and J by 0 bases, with 21 bases between. The CDR3 DNA reads TGCGCCAGCAGCCAGTTTGGCCATGGGGGACTCGTCTCCTACGAGCAGTACTTC. This encodes CASSQFGHGGLVSYEQYF.

The chain recombines TRBV27 with TRBJ2-7; 9 bases match TRBD1. Germline CDR1 and CDR2: MNHEY and SMNVEV (reference sequence). The trim removed 5 bases at V and 6 bases at J, leaving 5 bases unmatched. CDR3 length: 13 amino acids. This CDR3 reads CASSIGTGFEQYF. In DNA form, the CDR3 reads TGTGCCAGCAGTATCGGGACAGGGTTCGAGCAGTACTTC.

The chain employs TRBV5-4 and TRBJ2-7, with a weak D call TRBD2 (6 bases). The CDR3 consists of 14 residues. Germline values: CDR1 SGHNT, CDR2 YYREEE (reference sequence). The V gene lost 1 base and the J gene lost 2 bases, with 10 bases spanning the gap. The CDR3 region is CASSLRERAYEQYF. CDR3 bases: TGTGCCAGCAGCTTGCGGGAGCGCGCCTACGAGCAGTACTTC.

The rearrangement links TRBV9 to TRBJ1-1; 7 bases agree with TRBD1. This CDR3 region has 14 residues. The trim removed 3 bases at V and 6 bases at J, leaving 8 bases unmatched. CDR1 and CDR2 from the germline V gene are SGDLS and YYNGEE. Here the CDR3 reads CASSAGYRGSEAFF. As DNA, the CDR3 is TGTGCCAGCAGCGCCGGATACAGGGGCTCTGAAGCTTTCTTT. Variable domain in full (rest from reference TRBV9 and TRBJ1-1): DSGVTQTPKHLITATGQRVTLRCSPRSGDLSVYWYQQSLDQGLQFLIQYYNGEERAKGNILERFSAQQFPDLHSELNLSSLELGDSALYFCASSAGYRGSEAFFGQGTRLTVV.

V and J are TRBV29-1 and TRBJ1-1; TRBD1 might be the D (6 bases). Germline CDR1 is SQVTM and CDR2 is ANQGSEA. V lost 7 bases to trimming and J lost 3 bases, with 12 bases between them. The CDR3 runs to 12 residues. The CDR3 region is CSALGGDTEAFF. CDR3 sequence (DNA): TGCAGCGCCCTAGGGGGTGACACTGAAGCTTTCTTT. Together with reference TRBV29-1 and TRBJ1-1, the CDR3 gives the full variable domain: SAVISQKPSRDICQRGTSLTIQCQVDSQVTMMFWYRQQPGQSLTLIATANQGSEATYESGFVIDKFPISRPNLTFSTLTVSNMSPEDSSIYLCSALGGDTEAFFGQGTRLTVV.

This chain uses TRBV18 with TRBJ2-7, with TRBD1 matching 8 bases. CDR3 length: 16 amino acids. Per germline, CDR1 KGHSH and CDR2 LQKENI. The J segment lost 5 bases and the V segment lost 4 bases, leaving 13 bases of the junction unmatched. The CDR3 DNA is TGTGCCAGCTCACTACAGGGGGTTTCGGACTACAACGAGCAGTACTTC. Translating it yields CASSLQGVSDYNEQYF. Combining the CDR3 with reference TRBV18 and TRBJ2-7 gives the whole variable domain NAGVMQNPRHLVRRRGQEARLRCSPMKGHSHVYWYRQLPEEGLKFMVYLQKENIIDESGMPKERFSAEFPKEGPSILRIQQVVRGDSAAYFCASSLQGVSDYNEQYFGPGTRLTVT.

This sequence joins TRBV4-1 and TRBJ2-3; TRBD1 matches at 7 bases. Germline-derived CDR1 and CDR2 are MGHRA and YSYEKL. J gave up 2 bases and V 0 bases, and 5 bases lay outside the gene matches. This CDR3 is built from 16 residues. The CDR3 region is CASSQDQGQNTDTQYF. As DNA, the CDR3 is TGCGCCAGCAGCCAAGATCAGGGACAGAACACAGATACGCAGTATTTT.

Judged by abundance, this clone is medium-sized. The chain carries TRBV5-1 and TRBJ1-1; 8 nucleotides align to TRBD1. V shed 4 bases and J 4 bases; nucleotides not matched to a gene: 9. CDR3 size: 15 residues. Germline CDR1 and CDR2: SGHRS and YFSETQ. The CDR3 DNA follows: TGCGCCAGCAGCAAAGGTCAGGGGGCGGTCACTGAAGCTTTCTTT. Its translation: CASSKGQGAVTEAFF. The variable domain in full, completed from reference TRBV5-1 and TRBJ1-1, reads KAGVTQTPRYLIKTRGQQVTLSCSPISGHRSVSWYQQTPGQGLQFLFEYFSETQRNKGNFPGRFSGRQFSNSRSEMNVSTLELGDSALYLCASSKGQGAVTEAFFGQGTRLTVV.

This chain uses TRBV4-3 with TRBJ2-7; 8 bases match TRBD2. V lost 0 bases, J lost 4 bases, and 14 bases stayed unmatched. Looked up from germline, CDR1 is LGHNA and CDR2 is YSLEER. The CDR3 has 18 residues. CDR3 sequence reads: CASSQDLSSGGAIYEQYF. The CDR3 region has the DNA TGCGCCAGCAGCCAAGATCTGAGTTCGGGAGGGGCCATATACGAGCAGTACTTC.

This chain connects TRBV28 to TRBJ2-2, with 7 bases identical to TRBD2. Germline V gives CDR1 MDHEN, CDR2 SYDVKM. V lost 6 bases to trimming and J lost 3 bases; unmatched junction nucleotides: 22. The CDR3 extends over 20 amino acids. As DNA, the CDR3 is TGTGCCAGCAGAGTCCCGCCTTTGGGGGGGTTGGCCGCGGACACCGGGGAGCTGTTTTTT. It codes for CASRVPPLGGLAADTGELFF.

The rearrangement joins TRBV5-6 to TRBJ2-7; no firm D call. CDR1 and CDR2 (germline): SGHDT, YYEEEE. Trimming removed 0 bases from V and 3 bases from J, with 22 bases in between. The CDR3 contains 18 residues. CDR3 in DNA: TGTGCCAGCAGCTTGGGCAGGCCCTACGCCGTTCTATACTACGAGCAGTACTTC. Translation gives CASSLGRPYAVLYYEQYF. The variable domain in full, with the rest retrieved from reference TRBV5-6 and TRBJ2-7, is DAGVTQSPTHLIKTRGQQVTLRCSPKSGHDTVSWYQQALGQGPQFIFQYYEEEERQRGNFPDRFSGHQFPNYSSELNVNALLLGDSALYLCASSLGRPYAVLYYEQYFGPGTRLTVT.

The rearrangement joins TRBV7-9 to TRBJ1-5; 8 positions agree with TRBD1. V was clipped by 3 bases and J by 2 bases; unmatched bases: 0. Germline V lookup: CDR1 SEHNR, CDR2 FQNEAQ (reference sequence). The CDR3 totals 14 residues. CDR3 DNA sequence: TGTGCCAGCAGCTTGACAGGGGGCAATCAGCCCCAGCATTTT. It yields the protein CASSLTGGNQPQHF.

CDR3 sequence: CATSTQGEASGIVYEQYF. The CDR3 nucleotides are TGTGCCACCAGCACGCAGGGCGAAGCTAGCGGGATCGTCTACGAGCAGTACTTC. The chain joins TRBV15 to TRBJ2-7, with TRBD2 matching over 9 bases. The CDR3 length is 18 residues. Trimming at V came to 4 bases and at J to 3 bases, leaving 16 bases not matched to a gene. In germline, CDR1 is LNHNV, CDR2 YYDKDF (reference sequence).

J is TRBJ2-3 and V is TRBV19; possible D gene TRBD2, 6 bases. Germline assignment: CDR1 LNHDA and CDR2 SQIVND (reference sequence). The V and J ends lost 1 base and 5 bases respectively, with 7 bases between them. This CDR3 has 13 residues. The CDR3 region is CASSIVGGDTQYF. CDR3 coding DNA: TGTGCCAGTAGTATAGTGGGGGGAGATACGCAGTATTTT.

The V call is TRBV19, the J call TRBJ2-3, with a tentative D call TRBD2 (5 bases). The V gene's germline CDR1 is LNHDA and CDR2 SQIVND (reference sequence). The CDR3 consists of 15 residues. Trimming cost V 7 bases and J 4 bases, with 18 bases left between them. DNA of the CDR3: TGTGCCAGTAAGGCGACCGACCAGAGGGCAGATACGCAGTATTTT. This translates into CASKATDQRADTQYF. Together with reference TRBV19 and TRBJ2-3, the CDR3 gives the full variable domain: DGGITQSPKYLFRKEGQNVTLSCEQNLNHDAMYWYRQDPGQGLRLIYYSQIVNDFQKGDIAEGYSVSREKKESFPLTVTSAQKNPTAFYLCASKATDQRADTQYFGPGTRLTVL.

V and J are TRBV5-1 and TRBJ1-4; perhaps TRBD1 as D (6 bases). Germline V gene lookup returns CDR1 SGHRS and CDR2 YFSETQ. The CDR3 spans 14 residues. V lost 7 bases, J lost 7 bases, and 17 bases lay in between. The CDR3: CASLTGRVGEKLFF. CDR3 in DNA: TGCGCCAGCTTAACAGGGAGGGTCGGTGAAAAACTGTTTTTT. The whole variable domain, filled in from reference TRBV5-1 and TRBJ1-4, reads KAGVTQTPRYLIKTRGQQVTLSCSPISGHRSVSWYQQTPGQGLQFLFEYFSETQRNKGNFPGRFSGRQFSNSRSEMNVSTLELGDSALYLCASLTGRVGEKLFFGSGTQLSVL.

V gene TRBV7-9 combines with J gene TRBJ1-5; D possibly corresponds to TRBD1 (5 bases). V lost 5 bases and J lost 4, with 18 bases in between. The CDR3 has 16 residues. The germline V gene has CDR1 SEHNR and CDR2 FQNEAQ (reference sequence). Written as DNA, the CDR3 is TGTGCCAGCAGCGGAGGGGTCCGGGAAGGAAATCAGCCCCAGCATTTT. This gives the protein CASSGGVREGNQPQHF.

J is TRBJ2-3 and V is TRBV6-8; the match to TRBD2 covers 10 bases. The CDR3 has 15 amino acids. V gave up 8 bases and J gave up 2 bases; unmatched junction bases: 7. Germline CDR1 MNHGY, CDR2 SAAAGT. This CDR3 is CASRRTSGYTDTQYF. The CDR3 coding sequence is TGTGCCAGCCGCAGGACTAGCGGCTACACAGATACGCAGTATTTT.

The rearrangement joins TRBV27 to TRBJ1-1; maybe TRBD1 (5 bases). The V end was cut by 2 bases, the J end by 1 base, with 14 bases between. The CDR3 has 16 amino acids. Germline V gene data show CDR1 as MNHEY and CDR2 as SMNVEV (reference sequence). CDR3 region: CASSLAGPGGNTEAFF. In DNA, the CDR3 is TGTGCCAGCAGTTTAGCAGGGCCGGGCGGGAACACTGAAGCTTTCTTT.